This TCR beta chain came from a study of T cells in Graves' hyperthyroidism and ophthalmopathy. Looking at the study overall: Once the initial diagnosis was made, peripheral blood was obtained before any treatment.

From RNA transcripts, TCR beta CDR3 regions were amplified. First-round RT-PCR with HTBI primers amplified the TCR CDR3 region. From the multiplex PCR reads, TCRdb called clonotypes with MiXCR, one entry per CDR3 protein. There are 400,000 to 450,000 distinct CDR3 sequences in the sample; around 15% occur only once, and under 15% lies in the top ten. The table lists this clonotype with a few counts. The CDR3 runs 15 residues. Germline V gene data show CDR1 as SGDLS and CDR2 as YYNGEE. Trimming removed 1 base at V and 4 bases at J, with 11 bases between. Material for sequencing was blood. The source is a young man with Graves' ophthalmopathy. The gene calls are TRBV9 and TRBJ2-2; D perhaps matches TRBD1 (7 bases). The DNA for the CDR3 is TGTGCCAGCAGCGTATCAGGGGGGTCCACCGGGGAGCTGTTTTTT. It translates to CASSVSGGSTGELFF.